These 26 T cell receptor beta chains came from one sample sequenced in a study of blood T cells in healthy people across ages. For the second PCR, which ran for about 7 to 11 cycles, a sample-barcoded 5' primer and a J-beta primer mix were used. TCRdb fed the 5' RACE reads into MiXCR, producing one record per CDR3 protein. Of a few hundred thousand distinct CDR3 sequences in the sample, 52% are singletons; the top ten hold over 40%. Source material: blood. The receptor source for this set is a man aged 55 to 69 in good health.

In nucleotides, the CDR3 is TGTGCCAGCAGCGTAGACTTCAGGGCAGGGTCATTAAAAGAGACCCAGTACTTC. It encodes CASSVDFRAGSLKETQYF. The chain recombines TRBV9 with TRBJ2-5; the D gene is possibly TRBD1 (5 bases). This CDR3 has 18 residues. V was shortened by 0 bases and J by 3 bases, with 21 bases between the two germline ends. The germline gives CDR1 SGDLS, CDR2 YYNGEE.

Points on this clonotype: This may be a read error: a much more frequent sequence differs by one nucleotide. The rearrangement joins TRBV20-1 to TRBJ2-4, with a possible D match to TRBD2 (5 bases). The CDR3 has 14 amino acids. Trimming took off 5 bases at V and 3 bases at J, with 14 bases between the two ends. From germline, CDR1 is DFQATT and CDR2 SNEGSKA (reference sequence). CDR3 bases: TGCAGTGCTCCTGAACCCGGGGTCAAAAACATTCAGTACTTC. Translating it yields CSAPEPGVKNIQYF.

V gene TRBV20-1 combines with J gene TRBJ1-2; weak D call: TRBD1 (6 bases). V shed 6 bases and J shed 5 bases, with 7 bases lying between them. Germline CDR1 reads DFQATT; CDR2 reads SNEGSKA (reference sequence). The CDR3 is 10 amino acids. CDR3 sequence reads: CSAGQYGYTF. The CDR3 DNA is TGCAGTGCAGGACAGTATGGCTACACCTTC.

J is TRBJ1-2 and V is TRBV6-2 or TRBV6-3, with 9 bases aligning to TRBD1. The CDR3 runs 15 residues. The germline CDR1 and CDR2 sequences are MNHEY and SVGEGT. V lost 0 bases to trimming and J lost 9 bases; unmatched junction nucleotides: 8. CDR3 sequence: CASSYSAPGQGSYTF. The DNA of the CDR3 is TGTGCCAGCAGTTACTCAGCCCCTGGACAGGGGAGCTACACCTTC.

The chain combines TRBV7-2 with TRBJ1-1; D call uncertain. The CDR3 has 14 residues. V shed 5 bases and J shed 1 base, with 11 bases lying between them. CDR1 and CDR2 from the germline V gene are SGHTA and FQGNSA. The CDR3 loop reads CASSPMGRNTEAFF. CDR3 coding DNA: TGTGCCAGCAGCCCAATGGGGAGGAACACTGAAGCTTTCTTT.

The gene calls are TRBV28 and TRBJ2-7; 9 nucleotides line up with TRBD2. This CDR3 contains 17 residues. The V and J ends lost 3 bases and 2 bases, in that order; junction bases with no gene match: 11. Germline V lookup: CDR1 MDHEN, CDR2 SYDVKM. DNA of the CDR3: TGTGCCAGCAGTTTCCCTAGGGGGGCGGGAGGGCCCTACGAGCAGTACTTC. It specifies CASSFPRGAGGPYEQYF.

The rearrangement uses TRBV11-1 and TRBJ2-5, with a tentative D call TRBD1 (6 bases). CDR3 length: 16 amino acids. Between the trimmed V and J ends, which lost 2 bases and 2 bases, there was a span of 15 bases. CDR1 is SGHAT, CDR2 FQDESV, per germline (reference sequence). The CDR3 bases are TGTGCCAGCAGCTTACCTCGGACAGCCCAACAAGAGACCCAGTACTTC. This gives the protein CASSLPRTAQQETQYF.

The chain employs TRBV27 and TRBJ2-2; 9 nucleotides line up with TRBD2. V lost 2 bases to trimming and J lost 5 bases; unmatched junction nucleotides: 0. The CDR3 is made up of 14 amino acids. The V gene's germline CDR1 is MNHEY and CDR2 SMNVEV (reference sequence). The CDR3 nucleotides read TGTGCCAGCAGTTTACTAGCGGGGACCGGGGAGCTGTTTTTT. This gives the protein CASSLLAGTGELFF.

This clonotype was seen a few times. The chain's CDR3 is CASSFPGQGVWETQYF. The DNA for the CDR3 is TGTGCCAGCAGCTTCCCTGGACAGGGGGTTTGGGAGACCCAGTACTTC. This rearrangement joins TRBV7-2 to TRBJ2-5; TRBD1 matches at 10 bases. Germline CDR1 SGHTA, CDR2 FQGNSA. The CDR3 has 16 residues. The V segment lost 3 bases and the J segment 5 bases; nucleotides outside the gene matches: 9.

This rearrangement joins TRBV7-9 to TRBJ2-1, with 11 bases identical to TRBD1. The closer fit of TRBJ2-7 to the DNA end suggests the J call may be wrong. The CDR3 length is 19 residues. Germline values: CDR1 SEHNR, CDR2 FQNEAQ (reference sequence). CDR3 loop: CASSLGTGGKLGSYNEQYF. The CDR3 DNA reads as TGTGCCAGCAGCTTGGGGACAGGGGGGAAGCTAGGCTCCTACAATGAGCAGTACTTC.

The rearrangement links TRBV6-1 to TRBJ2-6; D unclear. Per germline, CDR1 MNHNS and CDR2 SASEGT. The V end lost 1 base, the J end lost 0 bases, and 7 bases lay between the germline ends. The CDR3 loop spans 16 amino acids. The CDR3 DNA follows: TGTGCCAGCAGTGAAGGACACCTCTCTGGGGCCAACGTCCTGACTTTC. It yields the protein CASSEGHLSGANVLTF.

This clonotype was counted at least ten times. CDR3 sequence: CASSSRVLSGYTF. CDR3 sequence (DNA): TGTGCCAGCAGCTCCAGGGTGTTAAGTGGCTACACCTTC. The V call is TRBV11-1, the J call TRBJ1-2; a weak D match, TRBD1 (5 bases). Germline lookup yields CDR1 SGHAT and CDR2 FQDESV (reference sequence). V was cut by 4 bases and J by 7 bases, with 13 bases left in between. The CDR3 totals 13 residues.

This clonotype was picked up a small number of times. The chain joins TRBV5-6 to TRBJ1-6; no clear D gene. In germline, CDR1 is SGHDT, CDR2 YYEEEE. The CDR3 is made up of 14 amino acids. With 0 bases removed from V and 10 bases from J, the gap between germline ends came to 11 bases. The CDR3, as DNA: TGTGCCAGCAGCTTGGTAGGGTTTGACTCACCCCTCCACTTT. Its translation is CASSLVGFDSPLHF.

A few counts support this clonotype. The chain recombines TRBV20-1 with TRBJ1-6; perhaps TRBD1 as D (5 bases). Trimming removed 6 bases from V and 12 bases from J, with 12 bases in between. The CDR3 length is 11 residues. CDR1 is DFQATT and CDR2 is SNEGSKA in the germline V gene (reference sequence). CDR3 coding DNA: TGCAGTGCGCCATTGGGGGGACCCCTCCACTTT. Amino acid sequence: CSAPLGGPLHF.

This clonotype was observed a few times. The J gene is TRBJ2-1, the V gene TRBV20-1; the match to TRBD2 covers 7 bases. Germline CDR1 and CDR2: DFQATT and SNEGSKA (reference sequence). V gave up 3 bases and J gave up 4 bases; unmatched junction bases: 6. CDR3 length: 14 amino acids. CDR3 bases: TGCAGTGCTAGGGGGCCTAGCGGATACAATGAGCAGTTCTTC. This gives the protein CSARGPSGYNEQFF.

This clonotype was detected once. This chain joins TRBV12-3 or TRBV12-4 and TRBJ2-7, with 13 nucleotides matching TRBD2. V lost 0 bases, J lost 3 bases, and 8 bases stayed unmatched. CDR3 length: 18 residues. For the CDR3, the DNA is TGTGCCAGCAGTTTAGCCTTGGGACTAGCGGGAACCAACTACGAGCAGTACTTC. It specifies CASSLALGLAGTNYEQYF.

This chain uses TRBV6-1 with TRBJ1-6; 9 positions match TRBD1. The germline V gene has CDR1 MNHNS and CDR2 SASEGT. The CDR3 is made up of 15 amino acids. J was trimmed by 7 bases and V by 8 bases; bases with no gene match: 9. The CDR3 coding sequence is TGTGCCAGCCGAGAGGACAGGGGCGGGAATTCACCCCTCCACTTT. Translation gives CASREDRGGNSPLHF.

In DNA form, the CDR3 reads TGTGCCAGCAGCCAAGAGGGCTACTGGGATGAGCAGTTCTTC. Translating it yields CASSQEGYWDEQFF. The chain employs TRBV14 and TRBJ2-1; D gene unclear. With 0 bases removed from V and 8 bases from J, the gap between germline ends came to 11 bases. This CDR3 comprises 14 residues. Germline CDR1 and CDR2: SGHDN and FVKESK.

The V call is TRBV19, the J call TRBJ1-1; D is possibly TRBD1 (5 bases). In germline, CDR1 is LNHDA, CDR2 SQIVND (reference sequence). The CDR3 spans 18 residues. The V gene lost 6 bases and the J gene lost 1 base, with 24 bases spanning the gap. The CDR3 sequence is CASSPPDARATWNTEAFF. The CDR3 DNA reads TGTGCCAGTAGCCCCCCAGATGCCAGGGCAACATGGAACACTGAAGCTTTCTTT.

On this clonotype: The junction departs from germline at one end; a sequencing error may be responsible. CDR3 amino acids: CASSLFGTSYDEQFF. DNA of the CDR3: TGTGCCAGCAGTTTATTTGGGACTAGCTACGATGAGCAGTTCTTC. The rearrangement uses TRBV27 and TRBJ2-1; 9 bases are a match to TRBD2. Per the germline V gene, CDR1 is MNHEY and CDR2 is SMNVEV (reference sequence). The CDR3 is 15 amino acids.

The CDR3 is CATPVGRYRYEQYF. The CDR3 nucleotides are TGTGCCACCCCAGTGGGGCGGTACCGCTACGAGCAGTACTTC. The rearrangement joins TRBV24-1 to TRBJ2-5; a possible D gene is TRBD1 (5 bases). The DNA end lines up better with TRBJ2-7; the J call may be wrong. This CDR3 is built from 14 residues. Germline CDR1 is KGHDR and CDR2 is SFDVKD.

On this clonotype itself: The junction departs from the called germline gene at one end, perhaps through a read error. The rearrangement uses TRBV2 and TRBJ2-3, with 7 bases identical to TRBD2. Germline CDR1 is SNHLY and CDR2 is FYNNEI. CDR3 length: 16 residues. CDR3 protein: CASSEQRGGRGDTQYF. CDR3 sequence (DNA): TGTGCTAGCAGTGAACAACGGGGTGGGAGGGGTGATACGCAGTATTTT.

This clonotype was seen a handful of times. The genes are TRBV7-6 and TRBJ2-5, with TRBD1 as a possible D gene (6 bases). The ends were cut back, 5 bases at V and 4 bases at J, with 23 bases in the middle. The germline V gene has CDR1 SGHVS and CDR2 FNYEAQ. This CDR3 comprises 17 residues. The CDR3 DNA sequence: TGTGCCAGCAGCCCTGACCAGACAGGCCTACGAGGAGAGACCCAGTACTTC. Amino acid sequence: CASSPDQTGLRGETQYF. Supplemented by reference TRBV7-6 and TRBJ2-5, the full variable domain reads GAGVSQSPRYKVTKRGQDVALRCDPISGHVSLYWYRQALGQGPEFLTYFNYEAQQDKSGLPNDRFSAERPEGSISTLTIQRTEQRDSAMYRCASSPDQTGLRGETQYFGPGTRLLVL.

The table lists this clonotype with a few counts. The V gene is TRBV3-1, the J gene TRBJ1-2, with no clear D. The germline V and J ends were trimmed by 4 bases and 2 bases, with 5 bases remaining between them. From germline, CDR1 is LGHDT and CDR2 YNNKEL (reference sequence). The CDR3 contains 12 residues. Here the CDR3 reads CASSLRNYGYTF. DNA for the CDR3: TGTGCCAGCAGCCTACGGAACTATGGCTACACCTTC.

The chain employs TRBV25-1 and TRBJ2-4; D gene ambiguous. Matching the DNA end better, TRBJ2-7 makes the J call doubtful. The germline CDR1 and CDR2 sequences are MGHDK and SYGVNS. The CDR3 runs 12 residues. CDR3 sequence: CASSEYPYEQYF. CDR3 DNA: TGTGCCAGCAGTGAGTACCCCTACGAGCAGTACTTC.

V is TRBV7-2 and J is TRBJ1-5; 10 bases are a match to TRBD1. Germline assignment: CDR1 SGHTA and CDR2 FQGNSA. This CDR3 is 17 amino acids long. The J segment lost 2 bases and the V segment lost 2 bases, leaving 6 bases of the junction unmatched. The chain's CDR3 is CASSLMGQGRRNQPQHF. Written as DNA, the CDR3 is TGTGCCAGCAGCTTAATGGGACAGGGGAGGCGCAATCAGCCCCAGCATTTT.